This record concerns one T cell receptor (beta chain) sequence. Antigen: not known. With 5 bases clipped from V and 8 bases from J, the junction kept 12 bases outside the gene matches. The CDR3 is 14 amino acids. CDR1 is DFQATT and CDR2 is SNEGSKA in the germline V gene (reference sequence). The data were taken from a study of T cells after yellow fever vaccination. 5'RACE template switching added a universal primer site and UMIs to TCR cDNA. Using its own MiXCR run on the 5' RACE reads, TCRdb lists one record per CDR3 protein. The table has a few hundred thousand distinct CDR3 sequences, 8.5% to 10% seen once; the top ten hold around 3.4%. Regarding the study as a whole: It was a weaker secondary response, yet one that peaked faster, at day 5 versus 15.

Here the sequenced sample was CD4+ T cells sorted from PBMCs, taken 5 days after the yellow fever booster vaccination. The chain has TRBV20-1 and TRBJ2-1; 7 bases match TRBD2. This clonotype was obtained from a man aged 18 to 29 who received the YFV17D yellow fever vaccine. DNA of the CDR3: TGCAGTGCTCCTAAGCGGGACCCTTCGTATGAGCAGTTCTTC. It encodes CSAPKRDPSYEQFF.